This entry describes one T cell receptor beta chain. This specimen comes from a study of blood T cell repertoires in COVID-19. Per the original methods: Nucleated cell counts were estimated from reference gene primer amplification. The protocol was immunoSEQ multiplex PCR, while the TCRdb copy is restricted to in-frame clones and leaves out a portion. V and J calls and clone size follow that table, whereas D and trimming were derived from the DNA. The sample contains about 310,000 clones, around nine tenths of which appear only once. Assignments of participants to cohorts depended upon their own reported clinical history. The recovered donors of Cohort 3 showed two negative PCRs, clearance, or symptom resolution. Germline V gene sequence: CDR1 LGHDT, CDR2 YNNKEL (reference sequence). The ends were cut back, 0 bases at V and 8 bases at J, with 13 bases in the middle. The CDR3 consists of 15 residues.

The sample comprised PBMCs or T cells enriched from blood (not recorded which). The clonotype was recovered from a man aged 60-69 years who had recovered from COVID-19. The gene calls are TRBV3-1 (or the pseudogene TRBV3-2) and TRBJ1-4; D is uncertain. The CDR3 DNA reads TGTGCCAGCAGCCAAGATCGGGGATTATCGGAAAAACTGTTTTTT. Encoded protein: CASSQDRGLSEKLFF.